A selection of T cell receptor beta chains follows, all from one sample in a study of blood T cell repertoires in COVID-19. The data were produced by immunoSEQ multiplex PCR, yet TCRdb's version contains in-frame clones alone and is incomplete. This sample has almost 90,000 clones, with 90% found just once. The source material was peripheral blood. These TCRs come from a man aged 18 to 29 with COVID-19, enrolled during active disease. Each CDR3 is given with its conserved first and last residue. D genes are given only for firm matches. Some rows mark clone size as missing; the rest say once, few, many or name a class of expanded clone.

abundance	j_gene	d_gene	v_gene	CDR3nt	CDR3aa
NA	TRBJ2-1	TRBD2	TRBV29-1	TGCAGCGTTGAGGGACTAGCGGGATCCAGCTCCTACAATGAGCAGTTCTTC	CSVEGLAGSSSYNEQFF
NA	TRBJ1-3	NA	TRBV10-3	TGTGCCACCCAGTCGGGGTGGGGTGGAAACACCATATATTTT	CATQSGWGGNTIYF
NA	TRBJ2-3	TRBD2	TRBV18	TGTGCCAGCTCACCAACGGAGCGGGGAGCCACAGATACGCAGTATTTT	CASSPTERGATDTQYF
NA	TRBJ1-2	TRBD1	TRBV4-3	TGCGCCAGCAGCCAAGCGAGAGGGACAGGGAGTCGGTATGGCTACACCTTC	CASSQARGTGSRYGYTF
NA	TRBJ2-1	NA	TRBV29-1	TGCAGCGTTTGTGTTACTACATCCTACAATGAGCAGTTCTTC	CSVCVTTSYNEQFF
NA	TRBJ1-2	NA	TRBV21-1	TGTGCCAGCTTAAGCGGCGGGACCTTC	CASLSGGTF
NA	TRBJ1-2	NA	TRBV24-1	TGTGCCACCTCCCCGGGGTGGGGTAACTATGGCTACACCTTC	CATSPGWGNYGYTF
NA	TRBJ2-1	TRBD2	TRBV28	TGTGCCAGCAGTCCCCCTAGCGGGAGCTGGCGCGACAATGAGCAGTTCTTC	CASSPPSGSWRDNEQFF
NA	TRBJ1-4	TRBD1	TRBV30	TGTGCCTGGAGTGTGGGCAGGGGGATGGGGGAAAATGAAAAACTGCTTTTT	CAWSVGRGMGENEKLLF
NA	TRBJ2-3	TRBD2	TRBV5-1	TGCGCCAGCAGCTTGGTTATTGCGGGAGGAGGTGATACGCAGTATTTT	CASSLVIAGGGDTQYF
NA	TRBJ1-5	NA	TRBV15	TGTGCCACCAGCAGAGGGAAGGGGGGCAATCAGCCCCAGCATTTT	CATSRGKGGNQPQHF
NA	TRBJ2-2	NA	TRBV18	TGTGCCAGCTCACCAATCGTCGCGAACACCGGGGAGCTGTTTTTT	CASSPIVANTGELFF
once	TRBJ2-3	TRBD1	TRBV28	TGTGCCAGCAGTCGACAGGGGGGAACAGATACGCAGTATTTT	CASSRQGGTDTQYF
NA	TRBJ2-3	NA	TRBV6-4	TGTGCCAGCAGTGCCGAGGAGACTAGCACAGATACGCAGTATTTT	CASSAEETSTDTQYF
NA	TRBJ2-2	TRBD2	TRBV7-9	TGTGCCAGCCCACTAGCGGGAGATGCCGGGGAGCTGTTTTTT	CASPLAGDAGELFF
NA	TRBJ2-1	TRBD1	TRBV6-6	TGTGCCAGCAGGTCAGGGGGCAATGAGCAGTTCTTC	CASRSGGNEQFF
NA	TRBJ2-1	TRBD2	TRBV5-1	TGCGCCAGCAGCCTCCGGACTAGCGGGAGCAGTCTAGGCTACAATGAGCAGTTCTTC	CASSLRTSGSSLGYNEQFF
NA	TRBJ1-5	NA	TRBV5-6	TGTGCCAGCAGCTTGCGGACTGGGAATCAGCCCCAGCATTTT	CASSLRTGNQPQHF
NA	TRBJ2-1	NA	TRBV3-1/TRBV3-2	TGTGCCAGCAGCCAAGGGGGGGACTTCCGGAACAATGAGCAGTTCTTC	CASSQGGDFRNNEQFF
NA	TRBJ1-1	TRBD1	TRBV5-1	TGCGCCAGCAGCCTGCGGACAGGGCGATATGAAGCTTTCTTT	CASSLRTGRYEAFF
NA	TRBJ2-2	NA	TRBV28	TGTGCCAGCAGTCTTACAGGGTTCGGGACCGGGGAGCTGTTTTTT	CASSLTGFGTGELFF
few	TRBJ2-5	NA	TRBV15	TGTGCCACCAGCAGAACAGAACTCCAAGAGACCCAGTACTTC	CATSRTELQETQYF